Here is one TCR beta chain with its context. Its specificity is unknown. The entry originates in a study of PD-1 blockade in mismatch repair-deficient tumors. For the study at large: Patients had around twelve mismatch repair-deficient cancer types, all previously treated and progressing. Findings and limits, study-wide: Rapid post-treatment expansion, then contraction, generally preceding radiologic response, marked tumor-resident clones.

CDR3 length equals 17 residues. Per the germline V gene, CDR1 is SGHTA and CDR2 is FQGNSA. The ends lost 1 base at V and 0 bases at J; junction bases unmatched: 6. The TCR-sequenced patients were three responders to pembrolizumab. Some clones are missing from TCRdb's copy, which holds only in-frame ones; the method was immunoSEQ multiplex PCR. The repertoire has about 20,000 clones, 84% of them found once; the top ten carry approximately 17%. The clonotype was recovered from an adult with mismatch repair-deficient cancer. The specimen comprised peripheral blood, sampled 2 weeks after starting pembrolizumab. The rearrangement uses TRBV7-2 and TRBJ2-1, with TRBD2 matching 7 bases. This chain's CDR3 is CASSLGGSRSSYNEQFF. In DNA form, the CDR3 reads TGTGCCAGCAGCTTAGGCGGGAGTAGGAGCTCCTACAATGAGCAGTTCTTC.